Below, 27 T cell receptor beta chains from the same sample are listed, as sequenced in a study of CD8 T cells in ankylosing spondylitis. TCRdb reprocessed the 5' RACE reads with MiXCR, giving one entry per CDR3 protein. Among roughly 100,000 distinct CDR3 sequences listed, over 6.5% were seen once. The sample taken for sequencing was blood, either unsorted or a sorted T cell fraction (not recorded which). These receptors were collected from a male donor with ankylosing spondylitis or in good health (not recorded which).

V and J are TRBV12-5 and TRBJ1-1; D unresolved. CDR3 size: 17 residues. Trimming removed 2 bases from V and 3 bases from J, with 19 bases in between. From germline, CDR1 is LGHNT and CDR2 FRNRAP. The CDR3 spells CASGLNLGKEEDTEAFF. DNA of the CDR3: TGTGCTAGTGGTTTGAATTTGGGGAAGGAGGAGGACACTGAAGCTTTCTTT. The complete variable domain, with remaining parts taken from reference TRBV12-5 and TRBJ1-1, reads DARVTQTPRHKVTEMGQEVTMRCQPILGHNTVFWYRQTMMQGLELLAYFRNRAPLDDSGMPKDRFSAEMPDATLATLKIQPSEPRDSAVYFCASGLNLGKEEDTEAFFGQGTRLTVV.

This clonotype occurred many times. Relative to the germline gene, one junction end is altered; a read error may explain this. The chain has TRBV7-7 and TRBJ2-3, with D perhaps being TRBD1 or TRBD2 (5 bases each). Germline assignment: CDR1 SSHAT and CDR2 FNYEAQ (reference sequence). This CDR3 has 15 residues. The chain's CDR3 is CASSSREGPGDTQYF. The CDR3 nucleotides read TGTGCTAGCAGCTCCCGCGAGGGGCCGGGTGATACGCAGTATTTT.

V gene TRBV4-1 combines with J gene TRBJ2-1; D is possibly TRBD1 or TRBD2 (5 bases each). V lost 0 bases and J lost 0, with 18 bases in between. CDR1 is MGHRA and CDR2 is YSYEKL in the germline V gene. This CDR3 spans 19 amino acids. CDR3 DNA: TGCGCCAGCAGCCAAGAGAGGGGACCCGCTCAGGGCTCCTACAATGAGCAGTTCTTC. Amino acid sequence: CASSQERGPAQGSYNEQFF.

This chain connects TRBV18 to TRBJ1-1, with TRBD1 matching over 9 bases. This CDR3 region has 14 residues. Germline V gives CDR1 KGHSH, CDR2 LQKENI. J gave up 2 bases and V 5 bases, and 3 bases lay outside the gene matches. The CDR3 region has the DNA TGTGCCAGCTCAGCGGACAGGGGTAACACTGAAGCTTTCTTT. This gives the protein CASSADRGNTEAFF.

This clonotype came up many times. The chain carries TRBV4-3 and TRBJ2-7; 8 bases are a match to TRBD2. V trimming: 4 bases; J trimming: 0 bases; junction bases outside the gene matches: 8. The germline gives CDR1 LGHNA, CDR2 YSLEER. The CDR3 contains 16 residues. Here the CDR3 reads CASSLLWGTSSYEQYF. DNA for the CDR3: TGCGCCAGCAGCCTACTCTGGGGGACTAGCTCCTACGAGCAGTACTTC.

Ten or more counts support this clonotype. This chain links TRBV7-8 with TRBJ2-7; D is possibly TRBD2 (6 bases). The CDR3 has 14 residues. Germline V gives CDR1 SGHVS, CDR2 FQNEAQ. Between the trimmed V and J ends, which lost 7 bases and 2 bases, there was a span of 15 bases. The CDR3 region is CASTRRDSTYEQYF. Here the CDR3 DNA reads TGTGCCAGCACTCGGAGGGATAGTACCTACGAGCAGTACTTC.

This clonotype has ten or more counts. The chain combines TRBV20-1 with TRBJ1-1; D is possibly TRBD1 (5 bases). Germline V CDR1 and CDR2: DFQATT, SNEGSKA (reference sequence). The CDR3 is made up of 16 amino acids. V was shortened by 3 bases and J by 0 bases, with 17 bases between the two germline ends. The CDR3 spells CSASPLQGKMNTEAFF. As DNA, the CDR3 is TGCAGTGCTAGCCCGCTCCAGGGCAAGATGAACACTGAAGCTTTCTTT.

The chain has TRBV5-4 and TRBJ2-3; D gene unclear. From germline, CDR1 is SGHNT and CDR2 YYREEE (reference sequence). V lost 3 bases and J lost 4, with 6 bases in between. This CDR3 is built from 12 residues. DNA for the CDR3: TGTGCCAGCAGCTGGGATGCAGATACGCAGTATTTT. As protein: CASSWDADTQYF.

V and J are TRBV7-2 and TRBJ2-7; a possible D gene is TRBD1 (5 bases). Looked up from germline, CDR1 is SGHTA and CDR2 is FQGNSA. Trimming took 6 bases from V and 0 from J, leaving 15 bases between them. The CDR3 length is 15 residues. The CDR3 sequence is CASSLDHRSSYEQYF. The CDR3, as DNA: TGTGCCAGCAGTTTGGACCACAGGAGCTCCTACGAGCAGTACTTC.

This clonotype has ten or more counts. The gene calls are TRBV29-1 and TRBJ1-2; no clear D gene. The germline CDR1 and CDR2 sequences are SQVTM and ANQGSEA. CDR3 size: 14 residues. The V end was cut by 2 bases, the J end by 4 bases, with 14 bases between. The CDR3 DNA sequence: TGCAGCGTTGAACCCCCGACAACGCCCTATGGCTACACCTTC. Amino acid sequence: CSVEPPTTPYGYTF.

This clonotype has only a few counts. Here the CDR3 reads CASSSQDGRARADTQYF. The CDR3 DNA follows: TGTGCCAGCAGCTCCCAGGACGGGAGGGCCCGCGCAGATACGCAGTATTTT. The V gene is TRBV7-6, the J gene TRBJ2-3; 8 bases match TRBD2. V shed 4 bases and J 4 bases; nucleotides not matched to a gene: 13. The length of the CDR3 is 17 residues. Germline loops: CDR1 SGHVS, CDR2 FNYEAQ. Complete variable domain (other parts from reference TRBV7-6 and TRBJ2-3): GAGVSQSPRYKVTKRGQDVALRCDPISGHVSLYWYRQALGQGPEFLTYFNYEAQQDKSGLPNDRFSAERPEGSISTLTIQRTEQRDSAMYRCASSSQDGRARADTQYFGPGTRLTVL.

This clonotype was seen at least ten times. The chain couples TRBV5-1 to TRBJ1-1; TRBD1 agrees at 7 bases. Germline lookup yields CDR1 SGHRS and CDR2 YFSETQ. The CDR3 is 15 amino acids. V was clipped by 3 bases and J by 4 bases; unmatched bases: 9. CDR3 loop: CASSSTGYEVTEAFF. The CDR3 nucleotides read TGCGCCAGCAGCTCGACAGGGTACGAGGTCACTGAAGCTTTCTTT. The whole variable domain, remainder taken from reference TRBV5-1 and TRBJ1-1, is KAGVTQTPRYLIKTRGQQVTLSCSPISGHRSVSWYQQTPGQGLQFLFEYFSETQRNKGNFPGRFSGRQFSNSRSEMNVSTLELGDSALYLCASSSTGYEVTEAFFGQGTRLTVV.

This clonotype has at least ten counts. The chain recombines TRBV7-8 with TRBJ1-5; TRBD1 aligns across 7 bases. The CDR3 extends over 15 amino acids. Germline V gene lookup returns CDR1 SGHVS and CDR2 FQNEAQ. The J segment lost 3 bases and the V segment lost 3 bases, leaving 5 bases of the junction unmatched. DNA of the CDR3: TGTGCCAGCAGCTTCGGACAGGCTTTCAATCAGCCCCAGCATTTT. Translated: CASSFGQAFNQPQHF. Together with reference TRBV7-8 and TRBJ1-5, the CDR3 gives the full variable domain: GAGVSQSPRYKVAKRGQDVALRCDPISGHVSLFWYQQALGQGPEFLTYFQNEAQLDKSGLPSDRFFAERPEGSVSTLKIQRTQQEDSAVYLCASSFGQAFNQPQHFGDGTRLSIL.

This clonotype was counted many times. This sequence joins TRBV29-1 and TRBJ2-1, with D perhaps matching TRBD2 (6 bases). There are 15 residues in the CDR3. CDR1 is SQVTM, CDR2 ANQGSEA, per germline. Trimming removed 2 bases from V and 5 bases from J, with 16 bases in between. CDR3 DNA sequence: TGCAGCGTTGAATACCGGAGGGGTCTCCACAATGAGCAGTTCTTC. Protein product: CSVEYRRGLHNEQFF.

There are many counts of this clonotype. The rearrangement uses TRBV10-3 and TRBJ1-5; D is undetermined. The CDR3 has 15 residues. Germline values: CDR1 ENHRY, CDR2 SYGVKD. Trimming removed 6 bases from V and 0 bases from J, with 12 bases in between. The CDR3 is CAISWTGDSNQPQHF. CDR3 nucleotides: TGTGCCATCAGCTGGACGGGAGATAGCAATCAGCCCCAGCATTTT.

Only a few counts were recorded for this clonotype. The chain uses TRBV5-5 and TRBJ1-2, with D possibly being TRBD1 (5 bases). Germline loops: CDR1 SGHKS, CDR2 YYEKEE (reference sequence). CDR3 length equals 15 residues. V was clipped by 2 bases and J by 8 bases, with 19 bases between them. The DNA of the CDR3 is TGTGCCAGCAGCTTCTCTACGGCCAGGGTGGGAGGCTACACCTTC. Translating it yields CASSFSTARVGGYTF.

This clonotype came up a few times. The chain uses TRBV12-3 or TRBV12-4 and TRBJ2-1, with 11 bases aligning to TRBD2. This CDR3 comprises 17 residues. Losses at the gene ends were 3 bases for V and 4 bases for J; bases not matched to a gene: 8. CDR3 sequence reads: CASSFTPGLAVYNEQFF. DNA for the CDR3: TGTGCCAGCAGTTTCACTCCGGGACTAGCGGTGTACAATGAGCAGTTCTTC.

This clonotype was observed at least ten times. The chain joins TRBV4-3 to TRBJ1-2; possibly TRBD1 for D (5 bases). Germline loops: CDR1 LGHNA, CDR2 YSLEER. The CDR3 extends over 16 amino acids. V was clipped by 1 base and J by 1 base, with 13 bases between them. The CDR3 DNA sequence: TGCGCCAGCAGCCAAGGGCAGGGCACAGTTAACTATGGCTACACCTTC. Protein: CASSQGQGTVNYGYTF.

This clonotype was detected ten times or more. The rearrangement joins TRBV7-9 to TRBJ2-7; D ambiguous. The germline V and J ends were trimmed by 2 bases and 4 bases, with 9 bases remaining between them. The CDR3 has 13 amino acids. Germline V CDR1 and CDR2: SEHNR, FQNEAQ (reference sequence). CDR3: CASSLMGDYEQYF. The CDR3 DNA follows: TGTGCCAGCAGCTTAATGGGCGATTACGAGCAGTACTTC.

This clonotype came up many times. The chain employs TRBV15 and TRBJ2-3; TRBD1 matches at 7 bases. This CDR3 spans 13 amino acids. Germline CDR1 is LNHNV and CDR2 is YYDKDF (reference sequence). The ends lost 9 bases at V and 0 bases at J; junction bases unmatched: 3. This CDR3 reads CATQGPSTDTQYF. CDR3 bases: TGTGCCACACAGGGGCCTAGCACAGATACGCAGTATTTT.

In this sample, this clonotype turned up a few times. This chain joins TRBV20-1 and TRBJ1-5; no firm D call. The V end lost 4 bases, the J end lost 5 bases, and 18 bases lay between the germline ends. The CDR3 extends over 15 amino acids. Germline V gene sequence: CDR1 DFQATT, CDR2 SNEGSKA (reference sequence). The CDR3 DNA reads TGCAGTGCTACGACGGGGAGGGCCCCTTATCAGCCCCAGCATTTT. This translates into CSATTGRAPYQPQHF.

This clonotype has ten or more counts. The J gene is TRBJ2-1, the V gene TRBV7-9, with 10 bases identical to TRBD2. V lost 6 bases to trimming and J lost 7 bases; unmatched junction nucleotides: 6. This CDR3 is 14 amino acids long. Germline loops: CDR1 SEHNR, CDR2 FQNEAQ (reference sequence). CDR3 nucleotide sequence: TGTGCCAGCAGGTCCGGACTAGCGGTAAATGAGCAGTTCTTC. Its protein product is CASRSGLAVNEQFF.

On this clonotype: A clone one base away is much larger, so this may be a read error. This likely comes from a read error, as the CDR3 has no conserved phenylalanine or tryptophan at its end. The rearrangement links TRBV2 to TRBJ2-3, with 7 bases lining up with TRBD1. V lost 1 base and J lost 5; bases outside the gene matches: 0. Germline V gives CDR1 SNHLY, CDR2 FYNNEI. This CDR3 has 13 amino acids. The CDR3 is CASSEGQGDTQYY. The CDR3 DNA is TGTGCCAGCAGTGAAGGACAGGGAGATACGCAGTATTAT.

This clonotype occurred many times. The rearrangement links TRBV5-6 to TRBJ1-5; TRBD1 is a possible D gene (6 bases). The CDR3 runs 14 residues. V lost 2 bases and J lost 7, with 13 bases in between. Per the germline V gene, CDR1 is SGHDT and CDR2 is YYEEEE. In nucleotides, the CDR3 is TGTGCCAGCAGCTTTACGGGGGCGAACCAGCCCCAGCATTTT. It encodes CASSFTGANQPQHF.

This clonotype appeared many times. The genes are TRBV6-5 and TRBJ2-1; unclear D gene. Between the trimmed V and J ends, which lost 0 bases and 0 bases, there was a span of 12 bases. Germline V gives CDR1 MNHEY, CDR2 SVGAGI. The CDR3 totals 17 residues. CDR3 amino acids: CASSYSMAGASYNEQFF. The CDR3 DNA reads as TGTGCCAGCAGTTACTCGATGGCAGGAGCCTCCTACAATGAGCAGTTCTTC.

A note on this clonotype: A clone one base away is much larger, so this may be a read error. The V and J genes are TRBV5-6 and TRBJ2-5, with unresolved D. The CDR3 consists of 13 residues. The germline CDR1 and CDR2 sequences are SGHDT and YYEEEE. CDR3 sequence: CANSLVAFETQYF. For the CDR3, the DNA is TGTGCCAACAGCTTGGTAGCTTTTGAGACCCAGTACTTC.

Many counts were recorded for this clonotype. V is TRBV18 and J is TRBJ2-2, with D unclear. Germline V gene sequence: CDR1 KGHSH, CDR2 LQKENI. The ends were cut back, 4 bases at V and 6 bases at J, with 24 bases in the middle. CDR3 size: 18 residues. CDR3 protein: CASSRNPATEDVSGELFF. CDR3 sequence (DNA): TGTGCCAGCTCACGCAACCCGGCGACTGAAGATGTATCCGGGGAGCTGTTTTTT.